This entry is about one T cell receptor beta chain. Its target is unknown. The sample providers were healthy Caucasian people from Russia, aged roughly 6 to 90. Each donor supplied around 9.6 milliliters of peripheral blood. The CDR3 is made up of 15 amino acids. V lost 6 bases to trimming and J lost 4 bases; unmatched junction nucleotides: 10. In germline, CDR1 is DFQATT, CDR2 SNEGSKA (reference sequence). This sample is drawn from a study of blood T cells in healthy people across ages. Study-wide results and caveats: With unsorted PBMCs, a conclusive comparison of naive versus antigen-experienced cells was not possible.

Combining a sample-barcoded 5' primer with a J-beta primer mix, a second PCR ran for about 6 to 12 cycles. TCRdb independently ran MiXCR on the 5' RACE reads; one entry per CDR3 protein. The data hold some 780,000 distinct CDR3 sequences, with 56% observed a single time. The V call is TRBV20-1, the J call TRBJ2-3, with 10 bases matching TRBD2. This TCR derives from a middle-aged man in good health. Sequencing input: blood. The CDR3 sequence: CSAPRLSGGADTQYF. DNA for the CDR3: TGCAGTGCCCCCCGGTTGAGCGGGGGGGCAGATACGCAGTATTTT.